This T cell receptor (beta chain) stems from a study of T cells in narcolepsy (dated by TCRdb to the late 2010s). The study in broad terms: Patients with narcolepsy type 1 or type 2 (NT1, NT2) were enrolled in the study together with healthy control donors. The study sought autoreactive T cells targeting hypocretin neuron self-antigens (hypocretin, TRIB2) in narcolepsy patients, using TCR Vbeta sequencing to track clonotypes in blood and CSF. What the work shows at the level of the full study, not this receptor alone: Plots that compared CSF and blood CD4+ T cell clonotypes from the same patient highlighted HCRT-specific and TRIB2-specific autoreactive clonotypes. No sequences matching autoreactive T cell clones were present in some of the blood memory CD4+ repertoires from patients and controls. Autoreactive clonotypes were reported to be detected serially in the blood of the same patients and of different patients, but not in the blood of healthy controls. Numbers of sequenced blood memory CD4+ clonotypes were comparable, with averages of about 37,000 in patients and 30,000 to 35,000 in controls.

CDR1 is given as SGHVS and CDR2 as FQNEAQ, both from the germline V gene. Counted from cysteine to phenylalanine, this CDR3 has 15 amino acids. The CDR3 DNA has 45 bases and is translated from base 1. For TCR Vbeta sequencing, memory CD4+ T cells were sorted ex vivo from the peripheral blood of narcolepsy patients and healthy controls. A remark on this clone: Its antigen remains unidentified. At one end, the junction sequence differs from germline, possibly due to a read error. Other DNA sequences from this sample encode an identical CDR3 as well.

The library was made by the immunoSEQ multiplex PCR assay. This is the immuneACCESS table as TCRdb keeps it, with only in-frame sequences that have V and J called. A part of the clones is gone; compared with another copy, unresolved V genes explain less than half, and the rest is unexplained. The sample yields roughly 25,000 clones; over 75% were counted once. The ten largest make up roughly a tenth of the sample. The sequenced sample was memory (CD45RA-) CD4+ T cells from blood. The cell subset or site label for this specimen denotes: memory T cells sorted ex vivo from peripheral blood. This receptor was identified in a human donor in good health. The rearrangement joined TRBV7-8 to TRBJ1-1, with the D gene uncertain. The nucleotides read TGTGCCAGCAGTTTAGAAAGGTCGGTCAACACTGAAGCTTTCTTT. It specifies CASSLERSVNTEAFF.